These 8 T cell receptor beta chains were sequenced from one sample in a study of cytomegalovirus exposure and HLA in healthy donors. With 60 Vbeta and 13 Jbeta primers, the PCR was carried out. TCRdb keeps only in-frame clones here, not all; method: immunoSEQ multiplex PCR. Here the sample spans approximately 120,000 clones, 70% to 85% being singletons. The sample was PBMCs. The receptors were gathered from a man aged 40-55 years in good health and CMV-seropositive.

The chain recombines TRBV19 with TRBJ2-7; unclear D gene. The CDR3 totals 13 residues. The germline CDR1 and CDR2 sequences are LNHDA and SQIVND (reference sequence). Trimming left V 3 bases short and J 3 bases short, with 9 bases between. DNA of the CDR3: TGTGCCAGTAGTATTTACACTAACTACGAGCAGTACTTC. Amino acids: CASSIYTNYEQYF.

V is TRBV11-2 and J is TRBJ1-2; no definite D call. Trimming took off 2 bases at V and 8 bases at J, with 18 bases between the two ends. The CDR3 is made up of 15 amino acids. Germline CDR1 and CDR2: SGHAT and FQNNGV. The CDR3 spells CASSLSLSSLEGYTF. The CDR3 region has the DNA TGTGCCAGCAGCTTATCGCTCTCGAGTCTTGAAGGCTACACCTTC.

The rearrangement links TRBV7-2 to TRBJ1-1; no clear D. V was cut by 3 bases and J by 7 bases, with 9 bases left in between. The V gene's germline CDR1 is SGHTA and CDR2 FQGNSA. The CDR3 sequence is 12 residues long. In DNA form, the CDR3 reads TGTGCCAGCAGCTTCCAACGTAGTGAAGCTTTCTTT. It is translated as CASSFQRSEAFF. Full variable domain (remainder filled in from reference TRBV7-2 and TRBJ1-1): GAGVSQSPSNKVTEKGKDVELRCDPISGHTALYWYRQSLGQGLEFLIYFQGNSAPDKSGLPSDRFSAERTGGSVSTLTIQRTQQEDSAVYLCASSFQRSEAFFGQGTRLTVV.

V and J are TRBV11-3 and TRBJ2-1, with D maybe TRBD2 (6 bases). Deletions cut 5 bases from V and 3 bases from J, with 8 bases between. CDR3 size: 13 residues. Germline CDR1 is SGHNT and CDR2 is YENEEA. The CDR3 loop reads CASSPGGYNEQFF. DNA for the CDR3: TGTGCCAGCAGCCCCGGGGGCTACAATGAGCAGTTCTTC.

This clone came up once. The chain carries TRBV7-6 and TRBJ1-3; D not resolved. V was trimmed by 5 bases and J by 6 bases, leaving 11 bases between them. The CDR3 spans 13 residues. From germline, CDR1 is SGHVS and CDR2 FNYEAQ. CDR3 bases: TGTGCCAGCAGCCTAATGGGCGAAAACACCATATATTTT. Translated: CASSLMGENTIYF.

The chain links TRBV19 to TRBJ2-1; the match to TRBD1 covers 8 bases. This CDR3 is 17 amino acids long. Germline assignment: CDR1 LNHDA and CDR2 SQIVND (reference sequence). Trimming cost V 3 bases and J 4 bases; bases outside gene matches: 11. The CDR3 sequence is CASSIPRTGSEYNEQFF. In DNA form, the CDR3 reads TGTGCCAGTAGTATCCCCCGGACAGGGTCAGAGTACAATGAGCAGTTCTTC.

V and J are TRBV5-6 and TRBJ1-1, with D unresolved. The V end was cut by 1 base, the J end by 6 bases, with 7 bases between. Germline CDR1 reads SGHDT; CDR2 reads YYEEEE. This CDR3 region has 12 residues. The CDR3: CASSLWTSEAFF. The DNA of the CDR3 is TGTGCCAGCAGCTTGTGGACTTCTGAAGCTTTCTTT.

This clone was seen only once. The chain uses TRBV5-4 and TRBJ2-1, with 8 bases matching TRBD2. The CDR3 spans 14 residues. Germline CDR1 is SGHNT and CDR2 is YYREEE (reference sequence). V dropped 3 bases and J dropped 7; count of bases not matched to a gene: 6. For the CDR3, the DNA is TGTGCCAGCAGCTCCACCACGGGGGGGAATGAGCAGTTCTTC. It specifies CASSSTTGGNEQFF.